The clone carrying this T cell receptor (beta chain) was recorded many times. Its matching antigen is unknown. RNA fractions of 10%, 30% or 50% and about 19,000 to 1,000,000 sorted cells were the source of naive CD8 libraries. These data originate in a study of molecular identifiers for immune sequencing clone quantification. Study-level information: Replicates split RNA from approximately 22,000 or 94,000 naive CD8 cells five ways, and the researchers sequenced four portions. Regarding the study as a whole: Investigators reportedly could detect spiked Jurkat TCR RNA from one cell among around 930,000 naive cells.

TCRdb analysed the PCR reads with MiXCR anew, one entry per CDR3 protein. The repertoire includes about 640,000 distinct CDR3 sequences, approximately 20% of them detected once, and 0.75% to 0.95% sits in the top ten. This CDR3 region has 15 residues. CDR1 is LGHNA, CDR2 YSLEER, per germline. The V end was cut by 0 bases, the J end by 0 bases, with 8 bases between. This rearrangement joins TRBV4-3 to TRBJ1-1; D unclear. The sequence was obtained from a human donor in good health. Some libraries in this study had Jurkat cell RNA spiked in. Sample: naive CD8+ T cells from blood, with Jurkat cell RNA spiked in. Indicated subset: FACS-sorted CD8+CD4-CCR7+CD45RA+ naive T cells. CDR3 in amino acids: CASSQDKWMNTEAFF. The CDR3 nucleotides are TGCGCCAGCAGCCAAGATAAATGGATGAACACTGAAGCTTTCTTT.